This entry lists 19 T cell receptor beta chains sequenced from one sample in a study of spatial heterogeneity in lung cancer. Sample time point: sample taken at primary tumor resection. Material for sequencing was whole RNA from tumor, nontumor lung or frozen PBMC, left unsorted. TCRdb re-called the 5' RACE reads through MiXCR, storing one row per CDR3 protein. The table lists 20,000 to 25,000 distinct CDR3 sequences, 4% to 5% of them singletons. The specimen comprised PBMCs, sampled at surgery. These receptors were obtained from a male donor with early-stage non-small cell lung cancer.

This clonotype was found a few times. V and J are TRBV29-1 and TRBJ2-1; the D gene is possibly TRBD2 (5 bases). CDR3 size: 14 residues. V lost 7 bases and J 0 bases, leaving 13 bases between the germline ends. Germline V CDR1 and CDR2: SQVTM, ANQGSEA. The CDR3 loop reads CSAVGVDSYNEQFF. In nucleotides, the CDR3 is TGCAGCGCTGTCGGGGTAGACTCCTACAATGAGCAGTTCTTC.

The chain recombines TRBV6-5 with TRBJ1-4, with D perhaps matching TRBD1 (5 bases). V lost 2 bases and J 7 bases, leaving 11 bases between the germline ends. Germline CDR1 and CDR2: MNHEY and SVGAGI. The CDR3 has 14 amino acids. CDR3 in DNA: TGTGCCAGCAGTTACGGTGGGGGAGGTGAAAAACTGTTTTTT. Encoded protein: CASSYGGGGEKLFF.

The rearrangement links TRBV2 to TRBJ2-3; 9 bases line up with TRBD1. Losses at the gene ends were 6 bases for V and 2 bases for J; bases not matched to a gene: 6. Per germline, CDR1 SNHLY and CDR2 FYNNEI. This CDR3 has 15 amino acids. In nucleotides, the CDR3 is TGTGCCAGCAGCGGACAGGGGTCCTTCACAGATACGCAGTATTTT. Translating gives CASSGQGSFTDTQYF.

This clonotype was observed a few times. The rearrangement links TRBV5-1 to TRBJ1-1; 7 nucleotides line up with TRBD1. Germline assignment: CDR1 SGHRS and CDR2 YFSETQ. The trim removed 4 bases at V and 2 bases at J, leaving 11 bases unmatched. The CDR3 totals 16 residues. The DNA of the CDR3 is TGCGCCAGCAGCCTTAGACAGGGCGCAACCAACACTGAAGCTTTCTTT. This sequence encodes CASSLRQGATNTEAFF.

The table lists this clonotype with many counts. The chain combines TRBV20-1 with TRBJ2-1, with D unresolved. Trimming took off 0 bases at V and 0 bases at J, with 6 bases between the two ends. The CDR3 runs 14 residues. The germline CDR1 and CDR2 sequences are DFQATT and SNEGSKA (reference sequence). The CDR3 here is CSAREDLSYNEQFF. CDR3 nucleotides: TGCAGTGCTAGAGAGGACCTCTCCTACAATGAGCAGTTCTTC.

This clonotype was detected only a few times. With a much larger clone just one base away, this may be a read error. The DNA for the CDR3 is TGTGCCAGCAGTCCCACACGGAGAGAGACCCAGTACTTC. Its protein product is CASSPTRRETQYF. This chain uses TRBV2 with TRBJ2-5; D gene unclear. There are 13 residues in the CDR3. V was shortened by 5 bases and J by 4 bases, with 11 bases between the two germline ends. Per germline, CDR1 SNHLY and CDR2 FYNNEI.

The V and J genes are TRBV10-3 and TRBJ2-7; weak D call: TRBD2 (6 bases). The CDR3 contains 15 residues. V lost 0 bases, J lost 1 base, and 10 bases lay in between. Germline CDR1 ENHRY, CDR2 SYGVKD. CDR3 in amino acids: CAISESGAGSYEQYF. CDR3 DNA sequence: TGTGCCATCAGTGAGTCAGGAGCGGGTTCCTACGAGCAGTACTTC.

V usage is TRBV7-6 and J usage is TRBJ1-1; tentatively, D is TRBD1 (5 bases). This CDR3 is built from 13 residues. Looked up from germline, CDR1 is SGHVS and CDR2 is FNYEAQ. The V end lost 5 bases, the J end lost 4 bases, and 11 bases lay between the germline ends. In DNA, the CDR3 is TGTGCCAGCAGCGGGGGGTTTAGCACTGAAGCTTTCTTT. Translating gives CASSGGFSTEAFF.

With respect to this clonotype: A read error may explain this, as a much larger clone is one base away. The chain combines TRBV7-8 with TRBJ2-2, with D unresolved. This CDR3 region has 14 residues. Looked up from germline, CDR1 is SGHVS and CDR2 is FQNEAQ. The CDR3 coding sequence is TGTACCAGCCATGGCGCTCAGAACACCGGGGAGCTGTTTTTT. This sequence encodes CTSHGAQNTGELFF.

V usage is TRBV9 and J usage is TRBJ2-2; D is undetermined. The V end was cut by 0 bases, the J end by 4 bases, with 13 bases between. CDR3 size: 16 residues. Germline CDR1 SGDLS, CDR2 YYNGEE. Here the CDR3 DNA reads TGTGCCAGCAGCGTAGCTACTACTCCGAGCACCGGGGAGCTGTTTTTT. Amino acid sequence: CASSVATTPSTGELFF.

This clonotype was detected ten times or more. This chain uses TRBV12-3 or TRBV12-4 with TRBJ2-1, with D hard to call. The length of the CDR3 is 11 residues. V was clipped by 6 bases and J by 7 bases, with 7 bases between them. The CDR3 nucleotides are TGTGCCAGCAGCCTGATAAATGAGCAGTTCTTC. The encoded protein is CASSLINEQFF.

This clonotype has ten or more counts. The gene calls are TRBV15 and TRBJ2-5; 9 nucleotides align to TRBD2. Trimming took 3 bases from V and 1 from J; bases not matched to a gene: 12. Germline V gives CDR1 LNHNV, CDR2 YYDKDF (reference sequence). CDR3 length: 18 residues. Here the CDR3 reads CATSREKRGSGGQETQYF. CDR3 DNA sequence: TGTGCCACCAGCAGGGAGAAAAGAGGTAGCGGGGGCCAAGAGACCCAGTACTTC. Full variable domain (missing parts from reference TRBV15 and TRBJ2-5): DAMVIQNPRYQVTQFGKPVTLSCSQTLNHNVMYWYQQKSSQAPKLLFHYYDKDFNNEADTPDNFQSRRPNTSFCFLDIRSPGLGDTAMYLCATSREKRGSGGQETQYFGPGTRLLVL.

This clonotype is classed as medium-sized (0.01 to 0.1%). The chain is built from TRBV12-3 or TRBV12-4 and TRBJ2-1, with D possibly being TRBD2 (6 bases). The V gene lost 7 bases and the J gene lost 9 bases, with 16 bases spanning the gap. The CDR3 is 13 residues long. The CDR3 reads CASTTDYWTEQFF. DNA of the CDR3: TGTGCCAGCACCACGGACTATTGGACTGAGCAGTTCTTC.

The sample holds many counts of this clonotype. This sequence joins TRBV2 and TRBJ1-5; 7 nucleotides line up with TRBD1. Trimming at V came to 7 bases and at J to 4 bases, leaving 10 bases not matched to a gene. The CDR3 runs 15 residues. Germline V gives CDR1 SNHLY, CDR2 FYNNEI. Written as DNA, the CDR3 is TGTGCCAGCACTATGGACAGGTTCCTTAATCAGCCCCAGCATTTT. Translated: CASTMDRFLNQPQHF.

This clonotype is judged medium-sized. Here the CDR3 reads CASSFLDNEKLFF. The CDR3 DNA is TGTGCCAGCAGCTTCCTTGATAATGAAAAACTGTTTTTT. The chain combines TRBV5-5 with TRBJ1-4; D uncertain. The V end was cut by 2 bases, the J end by 4 bases, with 6 bases between. Germline V CDR1 and CDR2: SGHKS, YYEKEE (reference sequence). There are 13 residues in the CDR3.

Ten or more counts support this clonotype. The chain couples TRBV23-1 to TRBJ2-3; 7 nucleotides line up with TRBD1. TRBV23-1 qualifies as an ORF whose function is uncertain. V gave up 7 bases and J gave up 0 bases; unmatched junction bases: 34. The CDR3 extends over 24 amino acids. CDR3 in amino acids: CASTSLLRSQGTRTSSSSTDTQYF. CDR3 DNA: TGCGCCAGCACCTCTTTGCTGAGGTCACAGGGGACGCGCACTTCCTCATCTAGCACAGATACGCAGTATTTT.

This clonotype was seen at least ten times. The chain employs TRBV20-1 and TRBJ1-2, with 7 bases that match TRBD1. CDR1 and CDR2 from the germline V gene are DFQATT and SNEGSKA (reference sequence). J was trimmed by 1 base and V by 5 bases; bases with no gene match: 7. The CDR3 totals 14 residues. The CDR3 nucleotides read TGCAGTGCTCAGGGGGGGCGAAATAACTATGGCTACACCTTC. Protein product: CSAQGGRNNYGYTF.

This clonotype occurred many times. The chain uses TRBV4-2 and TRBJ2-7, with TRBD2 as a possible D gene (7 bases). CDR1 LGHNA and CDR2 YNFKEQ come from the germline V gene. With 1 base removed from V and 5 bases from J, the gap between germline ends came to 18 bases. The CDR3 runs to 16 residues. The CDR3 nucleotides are TGTGCCAGCAGCCAAGGAGAAGGGGGGGGCCACAACGAGCAGTACTTC. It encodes CASSQGEGGGHNEQYF.

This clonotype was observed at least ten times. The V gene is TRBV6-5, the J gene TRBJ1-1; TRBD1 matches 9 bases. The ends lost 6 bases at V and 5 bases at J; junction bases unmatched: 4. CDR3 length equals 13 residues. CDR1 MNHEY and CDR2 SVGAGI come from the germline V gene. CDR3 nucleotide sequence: TGTGCCAGCAGGACAGGGGGGCAAACTGAAGCTTTCTTT. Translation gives CASRTGGQTEAFF.